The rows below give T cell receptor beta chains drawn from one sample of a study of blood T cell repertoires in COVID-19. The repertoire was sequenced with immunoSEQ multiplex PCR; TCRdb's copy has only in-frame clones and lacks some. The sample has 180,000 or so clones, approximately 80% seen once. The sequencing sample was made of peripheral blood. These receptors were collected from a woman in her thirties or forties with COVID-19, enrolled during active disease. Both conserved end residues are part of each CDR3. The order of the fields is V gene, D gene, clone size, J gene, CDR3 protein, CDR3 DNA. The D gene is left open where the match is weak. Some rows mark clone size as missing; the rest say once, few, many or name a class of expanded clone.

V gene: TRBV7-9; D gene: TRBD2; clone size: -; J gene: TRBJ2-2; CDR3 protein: CASSLAMASGRGELFF; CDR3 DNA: TGTGCCAGCAGCTTAGCGATGGCTAGCGGGAGAGGGGAGCTGTTTTTT
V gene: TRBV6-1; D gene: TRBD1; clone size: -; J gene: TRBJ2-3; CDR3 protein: CASSDRGRTDTQYF; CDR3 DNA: TGTGCCAGCAGTGACAGGGGGCGAACAGATACGCAGTATTTT
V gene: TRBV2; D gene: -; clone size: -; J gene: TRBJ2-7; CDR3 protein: CASEEGGVPSYEQYF; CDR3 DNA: TGTGCCAGCGAGGAGGGTGGGGTCCCCTCCTACGAGCAGTACTTC
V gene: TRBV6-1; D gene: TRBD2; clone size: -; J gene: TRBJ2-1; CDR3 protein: CASSDRAGGYNEQFF; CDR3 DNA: TGTGCCAGCAGTGATCGAGCGGGGGGGTACAATGAGCAGTTCTTC
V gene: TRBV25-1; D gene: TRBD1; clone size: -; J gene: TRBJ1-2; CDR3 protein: CASSGTGAFNGYTF; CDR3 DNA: TGTGCCAGCAGTGGGACAGGGGCTTTTAACGGCTACACCTTC
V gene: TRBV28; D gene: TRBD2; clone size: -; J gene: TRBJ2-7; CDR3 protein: CASRVPGLAGGGESEQYF; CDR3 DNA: TGTGCCAGCAGGGTTCCGGGACTAGCGGGAGGGGGGGAGTCCGAGCAGTACTTC
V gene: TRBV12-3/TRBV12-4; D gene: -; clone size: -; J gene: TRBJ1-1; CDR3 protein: CASIRQGNTEAFF; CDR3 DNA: TGTGCCAGCATTCGTCAGGGGAACACTGAAGCTTTCTTT
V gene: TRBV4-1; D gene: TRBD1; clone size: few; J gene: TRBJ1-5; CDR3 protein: CASSLGTGGKANQPQHF; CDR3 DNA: TGCGCCAGCAGCCTCGGGACAGGGGGGAAGGCTAATCAGCCCCAGCATTTT
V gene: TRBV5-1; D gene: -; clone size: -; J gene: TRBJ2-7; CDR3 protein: CASSSGQNYEQYF; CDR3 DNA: TGCGCCAGCAGCTCCGGACAGAACTACGAGCAGTACTTC
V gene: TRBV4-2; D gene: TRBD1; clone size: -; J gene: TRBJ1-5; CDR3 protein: CASSAGTAKDQPQHF; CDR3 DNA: TGTGCCAGCAGCGCAGGGACAGCCAAGGATCAGCCCCAGCATTTT
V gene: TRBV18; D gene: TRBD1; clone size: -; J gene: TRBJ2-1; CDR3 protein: CASSPLGQGAYNEQFF; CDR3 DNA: TGTGCCAGCTCACCACTGGGACAGGGGGCCTACAATGAGCAGTTCTTC
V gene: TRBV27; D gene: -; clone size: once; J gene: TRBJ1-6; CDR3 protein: CASSFSPDQSSYNSPLHF; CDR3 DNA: TGTGCCAGCAGTTTTAGCCCTGATCAGAGCTCCTATAATTCACCCCTCCACTTT
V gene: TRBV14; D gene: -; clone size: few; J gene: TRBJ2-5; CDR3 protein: CASNGFRGETQYF; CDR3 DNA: TGTGCCAGCAATGGCTTCAGGGGAGAGACCCAGTACTTC
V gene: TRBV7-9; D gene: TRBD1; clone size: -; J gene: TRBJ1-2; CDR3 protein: CASSSRTGGAGLNGYTF; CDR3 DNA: TGTGCCAGCAGCTCCCGGACAGGGGGCGCGGGGTTGAATGGCTACACCTTC
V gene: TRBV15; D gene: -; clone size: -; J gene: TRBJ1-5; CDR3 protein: CATSRDPGNRQPQHF; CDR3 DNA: TGTGCCACCAGCAGAGATCCAGGGAACCGTCAGCCCCAGCATTTT
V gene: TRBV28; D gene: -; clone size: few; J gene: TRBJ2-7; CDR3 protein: CASNPQEESSYEQYF; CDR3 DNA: TGTGCCAGCAATCCCCAGGAGGAAAGCTCCTACGAGCAGTACTTC
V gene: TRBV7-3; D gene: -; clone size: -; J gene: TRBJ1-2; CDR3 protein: CASSLGGNYGYTF; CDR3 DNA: TGTGCCAGCAGCTTAGGAGGGAACTATGGCTACACCTTC
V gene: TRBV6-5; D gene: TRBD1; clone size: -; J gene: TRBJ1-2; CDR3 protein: CASSLQGGDGYTF; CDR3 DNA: TGTGCCAGCAGCCTACAGGGGGGGGATGGCTACACCTTC
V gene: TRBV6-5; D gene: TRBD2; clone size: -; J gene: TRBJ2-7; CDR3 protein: CASRTGTSGSYEQYF; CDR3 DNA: TGTGCCAGCAGGACCGGGACTAGTGGCTCCTACGAGCAGTACTTC
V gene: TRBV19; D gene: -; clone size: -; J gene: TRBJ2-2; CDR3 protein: CASSRGLGGTGELFF; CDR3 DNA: TGTGCCAGTAGTAGGGGTTTAGGGGGCACCGGGGAGCTGTTTTTT
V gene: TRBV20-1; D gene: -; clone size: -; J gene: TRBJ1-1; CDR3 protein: CSARAGYEAFF; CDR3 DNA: TGCAGTGCTAGAGCGGGTTATGAAGCTTTCTTT
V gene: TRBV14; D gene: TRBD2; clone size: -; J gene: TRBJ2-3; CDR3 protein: CASSHRTSGSTDTQYF; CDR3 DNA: TGTGCCAGCAGCCACCGGACTAGCGGCTCCACAGATACGCAGTATTTT
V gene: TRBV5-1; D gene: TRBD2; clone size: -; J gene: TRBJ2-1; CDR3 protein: CASSPGGSGVHEQFF; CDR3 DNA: TGCGCCAGCAGCCCGGGCGGTAGCGGGGTTCATGAGCAGTTCTTC
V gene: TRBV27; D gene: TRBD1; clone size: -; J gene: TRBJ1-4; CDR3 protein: CASSSSTGAATNEKLFF; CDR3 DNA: TGTGCCAGCAGTTCCTCGACAGGGGCGGCAACTAATGAAAAACTGTTTTTT
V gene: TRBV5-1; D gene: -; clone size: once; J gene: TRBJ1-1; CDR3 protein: CASSLGGPSTEAFF; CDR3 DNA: TGCGCCAGCAGCTTGGGGGGCCCATCCACTGAAGCTTTCTTT
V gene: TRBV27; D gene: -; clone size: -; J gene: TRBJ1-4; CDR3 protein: CASSFSQTKWEKLFF; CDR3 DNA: TGTGCCAGCAGTTTTTCCCAGACTAAGTGGGAAAAACTGTTTTTT
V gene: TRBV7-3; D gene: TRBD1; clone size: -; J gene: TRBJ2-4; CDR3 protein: CASSPATGQGHIQYF; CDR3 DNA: TGTGCCAGCAGCCCCGCAACCGGACAGGGGCACATTCAGTACTTC
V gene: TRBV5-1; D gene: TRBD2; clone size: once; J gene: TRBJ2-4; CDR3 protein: CASSPSAGGGNIQYF; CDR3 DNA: TGCGCCAGCAGCCCCAGCGCGGGGGGAGGAAACATTCAGTACTTC
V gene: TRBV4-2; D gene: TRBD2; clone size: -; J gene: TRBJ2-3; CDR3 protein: CASSQDRTSGARADTQYF; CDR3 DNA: TGTGCCAGCAGCCAAGATCGGACTAGCGGGGCCAGGGCAGATACGCAGTATTTT
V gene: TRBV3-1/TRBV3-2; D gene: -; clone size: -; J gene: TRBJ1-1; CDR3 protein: CASSRGGATEAFF; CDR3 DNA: TGTGCCAGCAGCCGGGGGGGGGCCACTGAAGCTTTCTTT
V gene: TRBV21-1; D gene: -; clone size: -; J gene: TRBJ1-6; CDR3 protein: CASSNRQGASYNSPLHF; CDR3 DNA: TGTGCCAGCAGCAACCGGCAGGGGGCATCCTATAATTCACCCCTCCACTTT
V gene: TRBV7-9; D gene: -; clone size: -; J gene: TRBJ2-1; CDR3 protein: CASCGVRRVDSYNEQFF; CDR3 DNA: TGTGCCAGCTGCGGGGTACGGCGGGTCGACTCCTACAATGAGCAGTTCTTC
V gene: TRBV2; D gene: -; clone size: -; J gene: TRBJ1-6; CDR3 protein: CASRDSFLYNSPLHF; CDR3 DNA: TGTGCCAGCAGGGACAGCTTTCTCTATAATTCACCCCTCCACTTT
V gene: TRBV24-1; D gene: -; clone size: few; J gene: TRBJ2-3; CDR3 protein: CATSDFASRNTQYF; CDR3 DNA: TGTGCCACCAGTGATTTCGCTTCGAGGAATACGCAGTATTTT
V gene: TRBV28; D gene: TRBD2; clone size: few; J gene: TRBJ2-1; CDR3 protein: CASKNPRTSGSSSYNEQFF; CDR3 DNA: TGTGCCAGCAAAAACCCCCGGACTAGCGGGAGTAGCTCCTACAATGAGCAGTTCTTC
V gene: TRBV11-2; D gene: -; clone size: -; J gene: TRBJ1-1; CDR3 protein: CASSLVTVDTEAFF; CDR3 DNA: TGTGCCAGCAGCTTAGTCACGGTTGATACTGAAGCTTTCTTT
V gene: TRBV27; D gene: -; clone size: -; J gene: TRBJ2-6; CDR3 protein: CASSLFTRVGSGANVLTF; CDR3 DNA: TGTGCCAGCAGTTTATTCACCAGGGTGGGGTCTGGGGCCAACGTCCTGACTTTC
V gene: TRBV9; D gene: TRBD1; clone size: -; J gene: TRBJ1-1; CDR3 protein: CASSAQTGVTEAFF; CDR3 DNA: TGTGCCAGCAGCGCACAGACAGGGGTCACTGAAGCTTTCTTT
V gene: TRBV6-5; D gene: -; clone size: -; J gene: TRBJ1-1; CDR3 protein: CASSHGDRKSVAFF; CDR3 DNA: TGTGCCAGCAGTCACGGAGACAGGAAATCTGTAGCTTTCTTT
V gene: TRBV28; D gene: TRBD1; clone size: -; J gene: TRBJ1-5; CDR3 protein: CASSPQQGAPNQPQHF; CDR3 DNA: TGTGCCAGCAGTCCCCAACAGGGGGCCCCGAATCAGCCCCAGCATTTT
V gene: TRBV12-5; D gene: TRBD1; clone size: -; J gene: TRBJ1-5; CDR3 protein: CASGLGGTGEGQPQHF; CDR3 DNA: TGTGCTAGTGGTTTGGGTGGGACAGGGGAGGGCCAGCCCCAGCATTTT
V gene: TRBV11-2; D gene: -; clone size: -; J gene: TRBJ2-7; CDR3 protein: CASRKTILSYEQYF; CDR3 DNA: TGTGCCAGCAGGAAAACAATTCTCTCCTACGAGCAGTACTTC